A few counts support the clone carrying this T cell receptor beta chain. Its antigen is still unknown. Stated treatment: roughly nine-day PBMC culture with coronavirus spike peptide pools or control peptides (ViraFEST assay). Expansion of antigen-specific T cells with peptide pools by ViraFEST preceded sequencing of TCRs. This record comes from a study of vaccination and CD4 T cells after COVID-19. Study overall: Six males and four females, two Hispanic, made up the convalescents. The post-COVID sampling time was a median 101 days after diagnosis, ranging from 35 to 161. Overlapping spike pools from SARS-CoV-2 and HCoV-NL63, HCoV-OC43 and HCoV-229E served as culture stimuli.

Oncomine TCR Beta short-read sequencing was applied to DNA from cultured CD4+ T cells. TCRdb analysed the PCR reads with MiXCR anew, one entry per CDR3 protein. The top ten hold around 7.8% of the sample, which has 26,000 or so distinct CDR3 sequences, roughly 40% seen once. The V segment lost 8 bases and the J segment 8 bases; nucleotides outside the gene matches: 6. Per the germline V gene, CDR1 is MNHEY and CDR2 is SMNVEV (reference sequence). The CDR3 runs to 14 residues. The sequence was collected from a human donor who had recovered from COVID-19. Sequenced input: CD4+ T cells from blood, cultured in vitro. V gene TRBV27 combines with J gene TRBJ1-6, with 10 nucleotides matching TRBD1. CDR3 in DNA: TGTGCCAGCCTACCCGGGACAGGGGATTCACCCCTCCACTTT. Translated: CASLPGTGDSPLHF.